Below, 30 T cell receptor beta chains from the same sample are listed, as sequenced in a study of response to subunit inactivated influenza vaccine. MiXCR was run by TCRdb on the RT-PCR reads, yielding one entry per CDR3 protein. This table holds about half a million distinct CDR3 sequences, 9.5% to 12% found once. The sequenced sample was PBMCs from blood, obtained more than 35 days after vaccination. These receptors all stem from a man between 45 and 60 years old who received an inactivated influenza vaccine.

The V gene is TRBV27, the J gene TRBJ2-7, with D perhaps matching TRBD2 (5 bases). V dropped 6 bases and J dropped 5 bases, with 17 bases sitting between them. Germline CDR1 reads MNHEY; CDR2 reads SMNVEV (reference sequence). CDR3 length: 14 residues. As DNA, the CDR3 is TGTGCCAGCAGCGCAGGAGGCCTTTCCCACGAGCAGTACTTC. Protein: CASSAGGLSHEQYF.

The rearrangement joins TRBV4-2 to TRBJ2-3; TRBD2 aligns across 10 bases. CDR1 and CDR2 (germline): LGHNA, YNFKEQ. The CDR3 consists of 17 residues. V lost 4 bases and J lost 1; bases outside the gene matches: 8. CDR3 coding DNA: TGTGCCAGCAGCCTAGAGGGACTAGCGAAGGGCACAGATACGCAGTATTTT. This encodes CASSLEGLAKGTDTQYF.

This clonotype was counted a few times. The gene calls are TRBV27 and TRBJ2-7; 12 bases fit TRBD2. The CDR3 is 17 amino acids. The germline CDR1 and CDR2 sequences are MNHEY and SMNVEV (reference sequence). V shed 2 bases and J 7 bases; nucleotides not matched to a gene: 12. The CDR3 sequence is CASSLRSSGRGQREQYF. The CDR3 DNA is TGTGCCAGCAGTTTACGTTCTAGCGGGAGGGGGCAGCGGGAGCAGTACTTC.

J is TRBJ2-2 and V is TRBV7-8, with 8 bases fitting TRBD1. Germline V CDR1 and CDR2: SGHVS, FQNEAQ. V lost 4 bases, J lost 6 bases, and 10 bases stayed unmatched. The CDR3 has 16 residues. In DNA, the CDR3 is TGTGCCAGCAGCTCCAGGGGGCCAGGATGGTCCGGGGAGCTGTTTTTT. Residues: CASSSRGPGWSGELFF. The entire variable domain, with the rest obtained from reference TRBV7-8 and TRBJ2-2, is as follows: GAGVSQSPRYKVAKRGQDVALRCDPISGHVSLFWYQQALGQGPEFLTYFQNEAQLDKSGLPSDRFFAERPEGSVSTLKIQRTQQEDSAVYLCASSSRGPGWSGELFFGEGSRLTVL.

The V and J genes are TRBV7-9 and TRBJ2-1, with TRBD2 identical over 11 bases. J lost 2 bases, V lost 5 bases, and 5 bases had no gene match. The CDR3 runs to 16 residues. Germline CDR1 reads SEHNR; CDR2 reads FQNEAQ (reference sequence). CDR3 sequence: CASSPRLAGTYNEQFF. CDR3 DNA: TGTGCCAGCAGCCCACGACTAGCGGGAACCTACAATGAGCAGTTCTTC.

This clonotype was recorded at least ten times. J is TRBJ2-3 and V is TRBV7-8; no clear D gene. Trimming took off 6 bases at V and 0 bases at J, with 16 bases between the two ends. CDR3 length equals 16 residues. Germline values: CDR1 SGHVS, CDR2 FQNEAQ. The CDR3 region has the DNA TGTGCCAGCAGTCCTTCGGGCATTTCTAGCACAGATACGCAGTATTTT. Translation gives CASSPSGISSTDTQYF.

The rearrangement links TRBV20-1 to TRBJ2-7; 8 bases match TRBD2. The V segment lost 3 bases and the J segment 6 bases; nucleotides outside the gene matches: 1. The CDR3 runs 11 residues. CDR1 and CDR2 (germline): DFQATT, SNEGSKA (reference sequence). Written as DNA, the CDR3 is TGCAGTGCTAGCGGGAGGGCCGAGCAGTACTTC. Its protein is CSASGRAEQYF.

This clonotype occurred many times. V usage is TRBV12-3 or TRBV12-4 and J usage is TRBJ1-2; possibly TRBD1 for D (6 bases). The CDR3 is 16 residues long. Trimming pared 5 bases from V and 4 bases from J, leaving 20 bases between. For the CDR3, the DNA is TGTGCCAGCAGTGATCAGTATACGGGCAGGGGCTATGGCTACACCTTC. Amino acid sequence: CASSDQYTGRGYGYTF.

Ten or more counts support this clonotype. The rearrangement uses TRBV15 and TRBJ2-1; D is possibly TRBD1 or TRBD2 (5 bases each). The V gene lost 4 bases and the J gene lost 6 bases, with 7 bases spanning the gap. CDR1 LNHNV and CDR2 YYDKDF come from the germline V gene (reference sequence). This CDR3 comprises 12 residues. The CDR3 region has the DNA TGTGCCACCAGCAAGGGGAGCAATGAGCAGTTCTTC. Its translation: CATSKGSNEQFF.

This clonotype was counted only a few times. The chain employs TRBV7-3 and TRBJ1-1; a possible D gene is TRBD1 (6 bases). This CDR3 spans 15 amino acids. Deletions cut 4 bases from V and 0 bases from J, with 12 bases between. CDR1 SGHTA and CDR2 FQGTGA come from the germline V gene. This chain's CDR3 is CASSSRGGMNTEAFF. CDR3 coding DNA: TGTGCCAGCAGCTCAAGGGGGGGAATGAACACTGAAGCTTTCTTT.

A few counts support this clonotype. The rearrangement joins TRBV4-3 to TRBJ2-7, with D possibly being TRBD2 (6 bases). Between the trimmed V and J ends, which lost 0 bases and 6 bases, there was a span of 15 bases. The CDR3 totals 15 residues. CDR1 and CDR2 (germline): LGHNA, YSLEER. CDR3 region: CASSQDRDWRVEQYF. Written as DNA, the CDR3 is TGCGCCAGCAGCCAAGATAGGGACTGGAGGGTCGAGCAGTACTTC.

This clonotype was seen at least ten times. This chain connects TRBV11-2 to TRBJ2-1, with unresolved D. Germline V lookup: CDR1 SGHAT, CDR2 FQNNGV. V lost 1 base, J lost 8 bases, and 6 bases lay in between. The CDR3 covers 12 residues. The CDR3 here is CASSLGAHEQFF. The CDR3 region has the DNA TGTGCCAGCAGCTTAGGGGCCCATGAGCAGTTCTTC.

In its sample, this clonotype was seen many times. The chain has TRBV27 and TRBJ2-7; D is unresolved. The CDR3 loop spans 15 amino acids. The germline V gene encodes CDR1 MNHEY and CDR2 SMNVEV (reference sequence). V was cut by 6 bases and J by 0 bases, with 15 bases left in between. CDR3 DNA: TGTGCCAGCAGCGTAAGTGCCGCGTCCTCCTACGAGCAGTACTTC. Its translation: CASSVSAASSYEQYF.

The rearrangement links TRBV20-1 to TRBJ1-1; D is ambiguous. The CDR3 covers 11 residues. Germline V CDR1 and CDR2: DFQATT, SNEGSKA (reference sequence). V shed 6 bases and J shed 0 bases, with 5 bases lying between them. Here the CDR3 DNA reads TGCAGTGCAGAAATGAACACTGAAGCTTTCTTT. Protein product: CSAEMNTEAFF.

This clonotype was seen more than once but under ten times. V gene TRBV9 combines with J gene TRBJ2-1, with a tentative D call TRBD2 (6 bases). CDR1 is SGDLS, CDR2 YYNGEE, per germline. With 0 bases removed from V and 3 bases from J, the gap between germline ends came to 13 bases. The CDR3 has 16 amino acids. CDR3 in amino acids: CASSVGRGPRYNEQFF. The CDR3, as DNA: TGTGCCAGCAGCGTAGGGCGGGGTCCCCGCTACAATGAGCAGTTCTTC.

This clonotype was counted only a few times. The V and J genes are TRBV11-2 and TRBJ2-2; D may match TRBD1 or TRBD2 (5 bases each). Germline V CDR1 and CDR2: SGHAT, FQNNGV. This CDR3 region has 15 residues. The germline V and J ends were trimmed by 1 base and 4 bases, with 10 bases remaining between them. CDR3 region: CASSLGGTSTGELFF. DNA of the CDR3: TGTGCCAGCAGCTTAGGTGGGACGTCCACCGGGGAGCTGTTTTTT.

CDR3 loop: CASSFNPGTGGSEQYF. The CDR3 nucleotides read TGCGCCAGCAGCTTTAACCCCGGGACAGGGGGATCCGAGCAGTACTTC. The chain recombines TRBV5-1 with TRBJ2-7; the match to TRBD1 covers 11 bases. V was pared by 2 bases and J by 6 bases, with 10 bases of the junction left unmatched. This CDR3 has 16 residues. Per the germline V gene, CDR1 is SGHRS and CDR2 is YFSETQ.

This clonotype was picked up many times. The CDR3 loop is CSAKRGAYNEQFF. CDR3 nucleotide sequence: TGCAGTGCAAAACGGGGGGCTTACAATGAGCAGTTCTTC. J is TRBJ2-1 and V is TRBV20-1; TRBD2 is a possible D gene (7 bases). V was cut by 6 bases and J by 4 bases, with 13 bases left in between. Germline-derived CDR1 and CDR2 are DFQATT and SNEGSKA (reference sequence). This CDR3 comprises 13 residues.

This clonotype showed up many times. The rearrangement links TRBV20-1 to TRBJ2-7; 8 bases align to TRBD2. Germline CDR1 is DFQATT and CDR2 is SNEGSKA (reference sequence). The V segment lost 3 bases and the J segment 4 bases; nucleotides outside the gene matches: 8. CDR3 length: 14 amino acids. CDR3 sequence reads: CSASRGTRMYEQYF. CDR3 nucleotides: TGCAGTGCTAGTCGAGGGACTAGGATGTACGAGCAGTACTTC.

Ten or more counts support this clonotype. The chain joins TRBV20-1 to TRBJ2-3, with 10 bases fitting TRBD2. The CDR3 sequence is 17 residues long. Germline CDR1 DFQATT, CDR2 SNEGSKA (reference sequence). V dropped 3 bases and J dropped 0; count of bases not matched to a gene: 9. The CDR3, as DNA: TGCAGTGCTAGCTCCACTAGCGGGGACAAGAGCACAGATACGCAGTATTTT. It yields the protein CSASSTSGDKSTDTQYF.

This sequence joins TRBV6-1 and TRBJ1-4; D might be TRBD1 (5 bases). The CDR3 contains 14 residues. The germline CDR1 and CDR2 sequences are MNHNS and SASEGT. V lost 6 bases and J lost 8, with 16 bases in between. The CDR3 region has the DNA TGTGCCAGCAGACTCCGGGGCCTAGGGGAAAAACTGTTTTTT. This codes for CASRLRGLGEKLFF.

This clonotype was detected many times. The gene calls are TRBV27 and TRBJ2-1; D is ambiguous. The CDR3 totals 15 residues. Deletions cut 2 bases from V and 1 base from J, with 9 bases between. Looked up from germline, CDR1 is MNHEY and CDR2 is SMNVEV (reference sequence). DNA for the CDR3: TGTGCCAGCAGTTTAACACCCTGGTCCTACAATGAGCAGTTCTTC. Translating it yields CASSLTPWSYNEQFF.

This clonotype was seen only a few times. The chain couples TRBV20-1 to TRBJ1-5, with TRBD1 as a possible D gene (5 bases). V shed 2 bases and J shed 0 bases, with 8 bases lying between them. This CDR3 is 14 amino acids long. The germline V gene has CDR1 DFQATT and CDR2 SNEGSKA (reference sequence). CDR3 sequence reads: CSARSGTSNQPQHF. As DNA, the CDR3 is TGCAGTGCTAGATCAGGGACTAGCAATCAGCCCCAGCATTTT.

This rearrangement joins TRBV29-1 to TRBJ2-1; 8 bases match TRBD1. From germline, CDR1 is SQVTM and CDR2 ANQGSEA. V dropped 6 bases and J dropped 6; count of bases not matched to a gene: 10. The CDR3 is made up of 14 amino acids. The CDR3 DNA follows: TGCAGCGTCGATTGGACAGGGTTCCGCAATGAGCAGTTCTTC. This encodes CSVDWTGFRNEQFF.

The chain has TRBV6-2 or TRBV6-3 and TRBJ1-5; 8 positions match TRBD1. With 8 bases clipped from V and 3 bases from J, the junction kept 12 bases outside the gene matches. The CDR3 sequence is 16 residues long. Germline V lookup: CDR1 MNHEY, CDR2 SVGEGT. CDR3 amino acids: CASGLRTGWNNQPQHF. The CDR3, as DNA: TGTGCCAGCGGCCTTCGGACAGGGTGGAACAATCAGCCCCAGCATTTT.

This chain connects TRBV10-3 to TRBJ2-3; D is possibly TRBD2 (6 bases). CDR3 length: 15 amino acids. The V end lost 8 bases, the J end lost 0 bases, and 15 bases lay between the germline ends. CDR1 ENHRY and CDR2 SYGVKD come from the germline V gene. Here the CDR3 DNA reads TGTGCCATCCTACGGACTATGACTAGCACAGATACGCAGTATTTT. It encodes CAILRTMTSTDTQYF.

This clonotype came up a few times. The chain joins TRBV4-2 to TRBJ2-5, with 10 bases identical to TRBD2. Germline V CDR1 and CDR2: LGHNA, YNFKEQ. The length of the CDR3 is 17 residues. With 0 bases clipped from V and 1 base from J, the junction kept 5 bases outside the gene matches. This CDR3 is CASSQDLPSGGQETQYF. The CDR3 DNA reads as TGTGCCAGCAGCCAAGATCTACCTAGCGGGGGCCAAGAGACCCAGTACTTC.

The chain is built from TRBV12-3 or TRBV12-4 and TRBJ2-3; D is possibly TRBD1 (5 bases). The CDR3 contains 14 residues. V was clipped by 6 bases and J by 5 bases, with 15 bases between them. The CDR3 DNA reads as TGTGCCAGCAGCCCGAGGACCCAGGGAGATACGCAGTATTTT. This codes for CASSPRTQGDTQYF.

This clonotype was seen only a few times. The chain combines TRBV7-6 with TRBJ2-5; 7 bases map to TRBD2. Trimming cost V 5 bases and J 5 bases; bases outside gene matches: 8. Germline-derived CDR1 and CDR2 are SGHVS and FNYEAQ. The CDR3 has 14 residues. For the CDR3, the DNA is TGTGCCAGCAGCCCCGGTCTCGGGGGGGAGACCCAGTACTTC. This translates into CASSPGLGGETQYF.

The V and J genes are TRBV7-9 and TRBJ1-6, with a tentative D call TRBD1 (5 bases). CDR3 size: 15 residues. V lost 5 bases, J lost 2 bases, and 10 bases lay in between. Germline-derived CDR1 and CDR2 are SEHNR and FQNEAQ (reference sequence). CDR3 coding DNA: TGTGCCAGCAGCCGCGACAGCACCTATAATTCACCCCTCCACTTT. Its protein is CASSRDSTYNSPLHF.